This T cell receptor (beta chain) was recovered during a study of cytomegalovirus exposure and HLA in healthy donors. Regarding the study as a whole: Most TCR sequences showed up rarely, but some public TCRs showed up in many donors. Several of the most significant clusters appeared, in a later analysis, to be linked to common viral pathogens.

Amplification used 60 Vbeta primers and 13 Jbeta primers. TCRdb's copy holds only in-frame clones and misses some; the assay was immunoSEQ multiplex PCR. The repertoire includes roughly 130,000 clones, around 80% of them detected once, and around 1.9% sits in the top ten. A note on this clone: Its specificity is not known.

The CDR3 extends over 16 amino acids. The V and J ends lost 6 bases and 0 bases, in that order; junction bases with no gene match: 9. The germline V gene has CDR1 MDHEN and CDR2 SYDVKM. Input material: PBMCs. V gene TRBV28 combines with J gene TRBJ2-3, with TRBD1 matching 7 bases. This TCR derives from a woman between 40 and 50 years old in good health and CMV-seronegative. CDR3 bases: TGTGCCAGCAGCTCAGGGGGACAACCTAGCACAGATACGCAGTATTTT. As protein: CASSSGGQPSTDTQYF. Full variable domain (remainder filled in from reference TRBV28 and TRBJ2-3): DVKVTQSSRYLVKRTGEKVFLECVQDMDHENMFWYRQDPGLGLRLIYFSYDVKMKEKGDIPEGYSVSREKKERFSLILESASTNQTSMYLCASSSGGQPSTDTQYFGPGTRLTVL.